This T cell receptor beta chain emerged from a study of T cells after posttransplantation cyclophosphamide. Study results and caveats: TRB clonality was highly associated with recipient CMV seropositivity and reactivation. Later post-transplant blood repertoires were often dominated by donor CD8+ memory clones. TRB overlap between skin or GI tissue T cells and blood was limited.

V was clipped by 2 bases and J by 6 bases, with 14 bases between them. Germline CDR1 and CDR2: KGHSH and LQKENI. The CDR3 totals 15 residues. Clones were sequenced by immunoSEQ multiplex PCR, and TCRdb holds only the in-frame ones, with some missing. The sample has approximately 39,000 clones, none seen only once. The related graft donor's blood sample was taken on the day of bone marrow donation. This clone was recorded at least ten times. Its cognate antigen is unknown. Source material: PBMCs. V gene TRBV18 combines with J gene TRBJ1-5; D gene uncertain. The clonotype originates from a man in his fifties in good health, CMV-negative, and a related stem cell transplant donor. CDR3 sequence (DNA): TGTGCCAGCTCACCATCGGCGTCAGCGGGTCAGCCCCAGCATTTT. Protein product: CASSPSASAGQPQHF.